The T cell receptor beta chain under discussion was sequenced for a study of T cells after somatic rescue of genetic block. Germline V gives CDR1 MNHNS, CDR2 SASEGT. CDR3 size: 12 residues. V was trimmed by 1 base and J by 13 bases, leaving 10 bases between them. Method: immunoSEQ multiplex PCR; TCRdb's copy keeps in-frame clones and lacks some. Found here are 80,000 to 90,000 clones, approximately 90% of them singletons; the top ten hold 1.6%. V and J are TRBV6-1 and TRBJ1-4, with a weak D call TRBD1 (5 bases). The sample taken for sequencing was peripheral blood mononuclear cells (PBMCs). The receptor was derived from a woman between 18 and 29 years old. The chain's CDR3 is CASSEVGGSLFF. In DNA, the CDR3 is TGTGCCAGCAGTGAAGTGGGGGGGTCACTGTTTTTT.